A single sample is the source of the 28 T cell receptor beta chains below, sequenced in a study of PD-1 blockade in mismatch repair-deficient tumors. Sequenced by immunoSEQ multiplex PCR; TCRdb stores in-frame clones only, minus some. The sample lists approximately 16,000 clones; less than 90% were seen once. The material sequenced was PBMCs, taken before pembrolizumab treatment. These receptors all come from an adult with mismatch repair-deficient cancer.

The chain uses TRBV28 and TRBJ1-1; 9 positions match TRBD1. CDR1 is MDHEN and CDR2 is SYDVKM in the germline V gene. Trimming cost V 3 bases and J 1 base; bases outside gene matches: 0. This CDR3 has 14 amino acids. In DNA form, the CDR3 reads TGTGCCAGCAGTTTGGGACAGGGGAACACTGAAGCTTTCTTT. Its translation is CASSLGQGNTEAFF.

This chain links TRBV5-4 with TRBJ2-5; no reliable D call. CDR1 and CDR2 (germline): SGHNT, YYREEE (reference sequence). With 0 bases removed from V and 5 bases from J, the gap between germline ends came to 11 bases. CDR3 length: 14 residues. The CDR3 DNA sequence: TGTGCCAGCAGCTTGGCGTCTCCCCGGGAGACCCAGTACTTC. The encoded protein is CASSLASPRETQYF.

The CDR3 here is CASRVGFVPGGQNTEAFF. The CDR3 DNA sequence: TGTGCCAGCAGAGTAGGATTTGTCCCAGGGGGCCAGAACACTGAAGCTTTCTTT. V is TRBV28 and J is TRBJ1-1, with TRBD1 identical over 8 bases. Trimming at V came to 6 bases and at J to 1 base, leaving 16 bases not matched to a gene. In germline, CDR1 is MDHEN, CDR2 SYDVKM. This CDR3 region has 18 residues.

V is TRBV10-1 and J is TRBJ2-1, with D tentatively TRBD1 (5 bases). V lost 2 bases to trimming and J lost 0 bases, with 5 bases between them. Germline V gene data show CDR1 as WNHNN and CDR2 as SYGVQD (reference sequence). The CDR3 loop spans 14 amino acids. CDR3 in amino acids: CASSEDSSYNEQFF. Written as DNA, the CDR3 is TGCGCCAGCAGTGAGGACAGCTCCTACAATGAGCAGTTCTTC.

The chain combines TRBV7-9 with TRBJ2-1, with 8 bases matching TRBD1. The CDR3 has 15 residues. V was pared by 5 bases and J by 10 bases, with 13 bases of the junction left unmatched. CDR1 is SEHNR and CDR2 is FQNEAQ in the germline V gene (reference sequence). CDR3 DNA: TGTGCCAGCAGCCGAGGACAGGGTTCGGGCGGGGAGCAGTTCTTC. Translating it yields CASSRGQGSGGEQFF.

The CDR3 protein is CASTYDPASDQPQHF. The CDR3 DNA follows: TGTGCCAGCACTTATGACCCCGCGAGCGATCAGCCCCAGCATTTT. The V gene is TRBV6-1, the J gene TRBJ1-5, with unresolved D. The CDR3 consists of 15 residues. V lost 7 bases, J lost 5 bases, and 18 bases lay in between. Germline lookup yields CDR1 MNHNS and CDR2 SASEGT.

This chain joins TRBV11-1 and TRBJ2-7, with unresolved D. The germline V gene has CDR1 SGHAT and CDR2 FQDESV (reference sequence). The CDR3 is made up of 11 amino acids. V shed 0 bases and J shed 3 bases, with 0 bases lying between them. DNA for the CDR3: TGTGCCAGCAGCTTAGCCTACGAGCAGTACTTC. Its translation is CASSLAYEQYF.

The J gene is TRBJ2-7, the V gene TRBV30, with no clear D. The CDR3 covers 14 residues. V was clipped by 6 bases and J by 3 bases, with 18 bases between them. Germline loops: CDR1 GTSNPN, CDR2 SVGIG (reference sequence). The CDR3 nucleotides are TGTGCCTGCGTGTACGCGGAAGAAAACTACGAGCAGTACTTC. It is translated as CACVYAEENYEQYF.

The chain is built from TRBV14 and TRBJ1-4; weak D call: TRBD1 (5 bases). Germline V gives CDR1 SGHDN, CDR2 FVKESK. V lost 0 bases and J lost 0, with 8 bases in between. This CDR3 contains 16 residues. The CDR3 spells CASSQDWGATNEKLFF. The CDR3 DNA is TGTGCCAGCAGCCAAGATTGGGGGGCAACTAATGAAAAACTGTTTTTT.

The chain uses TRBV5-1 and TRBJ2-3, with D possibly TRBD2 on 6 matching bases. The germline V and J ends were trimmed by 2 bases and 1 base, with 8 bases remaining between them. This CDR3 contains 14 residues. Looked up from germline, CDR1 is SGHRS and CDR2 is YFSETQ. CDR3 DNA: TGCGCCAGCAGCTTTTGGGGGGGCACAGATACGCAGTATTTT. It codes for CASSFWGGTDTQYF.

This clone was seen a single time. V gene TRBV5-4 combines with J gene TRBJ2-7; TRBD1 aligns across 7 bases. The CDR3 is 15 residues long. Germline V gene data show CDR1 as SGHNT and CDR2 as YYREEE (reference sequence). Trimming at V came to 4 bases and at J to 0 bases, leaving 7 bases not matched to a gene. In nucleotides, the CDR3 is TGTGCCAGCAGCCAAGATGGGGACAGCTCCTACGAGCAGTACTTC. It translates to CASSQDGDSSYEQYF.

This chain connects TRBV7-3 to TRBJ2-7, with 9 nucleotides matching TRBD1. CDR1 and CDR2 from the germline V gene are SGHTA and FQGTGA. With V trimmed by 5 bases and J by 6 bases, 8 bases remained unmatched. The CDR3 is 14 residues long. The CDR3 bases are TGTGCCAGCAGCCCCACAGGGGGCTCGGGCGAGCAGTACTTC. It yields the protein CASSPTGGSGEQYF.

The chain joins TRBV4-1 to TRBJ1-1, with D possibly TRBD1 on 5 matching bases. CDR1 is MGHRA, CDR2 YSYEKL, per germline. CDR3 length: 16 amino acids. Trimming removed 4 bases at V and 1 base at J, with 16 bases between. CDR3 in amino acids: CASSPNGGVRNTEAFF. Written as DNA, the CDR3 is TGCGCCAGCAGCCCGAATGGGGGAGTGAGGAACACTGAAGCTTTCTTT.

The CDR3: CASSSWGNQPQHF. The CDR3 DNA sequence: TGTGCCAGCAGCAGTTGGGGGAATCAGCCCCAGCATTTT. The chain recombines TRBV27 with TRBJ1-5; a possible D gene is TRBD1 (5 bases). The germline V gene has CDR1 MNHEY and CDR2 SMNVEV (reference sequence). The length of the CDR3 is 13 residues. With 6 bases removed from V and 4 bases from J, the gap between germline ends came to 10 bases.

This rearrangement joins TRBV5-6 to TRBJ2-1, with D possibly matching TRBD2 (7 bases). The CDR3 length is 16 residues. Germline V gene data show CDR1 as SGHDT and CDR2 as YYEEEE. Deletions cut 2 bases from V and 9 bases from J, with 21 bases between. The CDR3 sequence is CASSFSGTTWNSEQFF. CDR3 in DNA: TGTGCCAGCAGCTTCAGCGGGACAACGTGGAACAGTGAGCAGTTCTTC.

The CDR3 here is CASSQEGTRLLNEQFF. The CDR3 DNA sequence: TGCGCCAGCAGCCAAGAGGGGACTAGACTTCTCAATGAGCAGTTCTTC. The chain links TRBV4-3 to TRBJ2-1; TRBD2 aligns across 8 bases. V shed 0 bases and J 6 bases; nucleotides not matched to a gene: 7. CDR1 is LGHNA and CDR2 is YSLEER in the germline V gene. CDR3 length: 16 residues.

This rearrangement joins TRBV9 to TRBJ2-5, with TRBD1 identical over 12 bases. There are 14 residues in the CDR3. CDR1 is SGDLS, CDR2 YYNGEE, per germline. V was pared by 7 bases and J by 3 bases, with 4 bases of the junction left unmatched. In DNA, the CDR3 is TGTGCCAGCGGGGGGACAGGGGGCGAAGAGACCCAGTACTTC. It translates to CASGGTGGEETQYF. Full variable domain (outside the CDR3, taken from reference TRBV9 and TRBJ2-5): DSGVTQTPKHLITATGQRVTLRCSPRSGDLSVYWYQQSLDQGLQFLIQYYNGEERAKGNILERFSAQQFPDLHSELNLSSLELGDSALYFCASGGTGGEETQYFGPGTRLLVL.

J is TRBJ2-6 and V is TRBV10-3; 11 bases fit TRBD1. The CDR3 runs 18 residues. Germline assignment: CDR1 ENHRY and CDR2 SYGVKD. The J segment lost 0 bases and the V segment lost 7 bases, leaving 8 bases of the junction unmatched. In DNA form, the CDR3 reads TGTGCCATCAAGGGGGCCGGGACAGGGGGCTCTGGGGCCAACGTCCTGACTTTC. The encoded protein is CAIKGAGTGGSGANVLTF.

The rearrangement uses TRBV10-2 and TRBJ2-5; TRBD2 aligns across 10 bases. V shed 5 bases, J shed 2 bases, and the junction held 5 bases outside the gene matches. Per the germline V gene, CDR1 is WSHSY and CDR2 is SAAADI. The CDR3 sequence is 15 residues long. CDR3 in amino acids: CASSSGRDGQETQYF. The CDR3 DNA follows: TGCGCCAGCAGTAGCGGGAGGGACGGGCAAGAGACCCAGTACTTC.

The chain joins TRBV10-3 to TRBJ2-6, with D unresolved. CDR3 length: 15 residues. Trimming stripped 6 bases from V and 4 bases from J, with 13 bases between. Germline values: CDR1 ENHRY, CDR2 SYGVKD. CDR3 nucleotide sequence: TGTGCCATCAGGACTGGTTCGGACGGGGCCAACGTCCTGACTTTC. As protein: CAIRTGSDGANVLTF.

J is TRBJ2-7 and V is TRBV5-6; D perhaps matches TRBD2 (6 bases). Deletions cut 4 bases from V and 1 base from J, with 15 bases between. The germline V gene encodes CDR1 SGHDT and CDR2 YYEEEE. The CDR3 contains 15 residues. Written as DNA, the CDR3 is TGTGCCAGCAGCCTATCTCCAGCGGGTTCCTACGAGCAGTACTTC. Protein product: CASSLSPAGSYEQYF.

The chain has TRBV19 and TRBJ1-1; D is undetermined. From germline, CDR1 is LNHDA and CDR2 SQIVND (reference sequence). Trimming stripped 5 bases from V and 1 base from J, with 8 bases between. This CDR3 is 13 amino acids long. CDR3 residues: CASSRSKNTEAFF. Written as DNA, the CDR3 is TGTGCCAGTAGTCGGTCCAAGAACACTGAAGCTTTCTTT.

The rearrangement joins TRBV30 to TRBJ1-5; possible D gene TRBD1, 6 bases. Germline CDR1 reads GTSNPN; CDR2 reads SVGIG (reference sequence). Trimming stripped 3 bases from V and 6 bases from J, with 12 bases between. This CDR3 comprises 13 residues. The CDR3 spells CAWSPRRGQPQHF. The CDR3 region has the DNA TGTGCCTGGAGCCCGCGCAGGGGTCAGCCCCAGCATTTT. The variable domain in full, completed from reference TRBV30 and TRBJ1-5, reads SQTIHQWPATLVQPVGSPLSLECTVEGTSNPNLYWYRQAAGRGLQLLFYSVGIGQISSEVPQNLSASRPQDRQFILSSKKLLLSDSGFYLCAWSPRRGQPQHFGDGTRLSIL.

The CDR3 sequence: CASSPGLGSYF. The CDR3 region has the DNA TGTGCCAGCAGTCCGGGACTCGGCTCGTACTTC. The chain links TRBV28 to TRBJ2-4; D might be TRBD2 (6 bases). Germline CDR1 reads MDHEN; CDR2 reads SYDVKM. Between the trimmed V and J ends, which lost 5 bases and 15 bases, there was a span of 14 bases. This CDR3 is 11 amino acids long. The entire variable domain, with the rest obtained from reference TRBV28 and TRBJ2-4, is as follows: DVKVTQSSRYLVKRTGEKVFLECVQDMDHENMFWYRQDPGLGLRLIYFSYDVKMKEKGDIPEGYSVSREKKERFSLILESASTNQTSMYLCASSPGLGSYFGAGTRLSVL.

CDR3 sequence reads: CAWSVKSASGAQYF. The CDR3 DNA reads as TGTGCCTGGAGTGTAAAGTCGGCTAGCGGGGCCCAGTACTTC. The chain is built from TRBV30 and TRBJ2-5; TRBD2 aligns across 9 bases. The CDR3 consists of 14 residues. Germline trimming cut 0 bases from V and 9 bases from J; bases unmatched to any gene: 8. Germline values: CDR1 GTSNPN, CDR2 SVGIG (reference sequence).

The V gene is TRBV4-1, the J gene TRBJ2-5, with D tentatively TRBD1 (5 bases). Germline CDR1 MGHRA, CDR2 YSYEKL. This CDR3 comprises 15 residues. Trimming removed 2 bases at V and 4 bases at J, with 14 bases between. In DNA form, the CDR3 reads TGCGCCAGCAGCCAACCAACAGGACGAAGAGAGACCCAGTACTTC. Its protein is CASSQPTGRRETQYF.

This clone was observed a handful of times. This sequence joins TRBV10-2 and TRBJ1-2, with 9 bases fitting TRBD1. J lost 5 bases, V lost 6 bases, and 4 bases had no gene match. The CDR3 loop spans 13 amino acids. CDR1 and CDR2 from the germline V gene are WSHSY and SAAADI. CDR3: CASSGQGKYGYTF. The CDR3, as DNA: TGCGCCAGCAGCGGACAGGGGAAATATGGCTACACCTTC.

The J gene is TRBJ2-4, the V gene TRBV5-4; D unclear. Looked up from germline, CDR1 is SGHNT and CDR2 is YYREEE (reference sequence). The CDR3 extends over 15 amino acids. V was trimmed by 4 bases and J by 1 base, leaving 12 bases between them. CDR3 residues: CASSVPIDAKNIQYF. CDR3 nucleotide sequence: TGTGCCAGCAGCGTGCCTATAGACGCCAAAAACATTCAGTACTTC.